The entry below gives a single T cell receptor (beta chain) sequence along with its context. In the study's own analysis: How many nucleated cells were present was estimated from reference gene primer amplification. Clones were sequenced by immunoSEQ multiplex PCR, and TCRdb holds only the in-frame ones, with some missing. D and trimming were read from the DNA, whereas the V and J calls and clone size are those reported in that table. The table records some 100,000 clones, 80% to 90% of them present only once. The sample originates from a study of blood T cell repertoires in COVID-19. V was clipped by 4 bases and J by 0 bases; unmatched bases: 3. Germline-derived CDR1 and CDR2 are SGHRS and YFSETQ. The CDR3 has 15 amino acids.

J is TRBJ2-7 and V is TRBV5-1; 11 bases are a match to TRBD2. This TCR was recovered from a woman in her seventies with acute or convalescent COVID-19. Sequenced: peripheral blood. The CDR3 loop reads CASSIGTSGSYEQYF. CDR3 in DNA: TGCGCCAGCAGCATAGGGACTAGCGGCTCCTACGAGCAGTACTTC.